This T cell receptor (beta chain) appears in the sequencing data of a study of molecular identifiers for immune sequencing clone quantification. Study-wide points: Over 99% of CMV-specific effector molecules, but under 1% of naive ones, were in clones above 20 copies. Reportedly, one cell's Jurkat TCR RNA was detected within 1,100,000 naive CD8 cells.

Sorting selected naive CD8 T cells with a CD8+CD4-CCR7+CD45RA+ phenotype. One entry per CDR3 protein, called by TCRdb with MiXCR from the PCR reads. The sample holds 90,000 or so distinct CDR3 sequences, roughly 23% seen once. The CDR3 is 13 residues long. The germline gives CDR1 SNHLY, CDR2 FYNNEI. The ends were cut back, 6 bases at V and 2 bases at J, with 10 bases in the middle. This clonotype has just a few counts. As yet, its antigen is unknown. The receptor was derived from a human donor in good health. Some libraries in this study had Jurkat cell RNA spiked in. Sequencing was carried out using naive CD8+ T cells from blood, with Jurkat cell RNA spiked in. Subset indicated: FACS-sorted CD8+CD4-CCR7+CD45RA+ naive T cells. J is TRBJ2-5 and V is TRBV2; the D is unclear. The CDR3 region has the DNA TGTGCCAGCAGCACTGGACGGCAAGAGACCCAGTACTTC. Its translation: CASSTGRQETQYF.